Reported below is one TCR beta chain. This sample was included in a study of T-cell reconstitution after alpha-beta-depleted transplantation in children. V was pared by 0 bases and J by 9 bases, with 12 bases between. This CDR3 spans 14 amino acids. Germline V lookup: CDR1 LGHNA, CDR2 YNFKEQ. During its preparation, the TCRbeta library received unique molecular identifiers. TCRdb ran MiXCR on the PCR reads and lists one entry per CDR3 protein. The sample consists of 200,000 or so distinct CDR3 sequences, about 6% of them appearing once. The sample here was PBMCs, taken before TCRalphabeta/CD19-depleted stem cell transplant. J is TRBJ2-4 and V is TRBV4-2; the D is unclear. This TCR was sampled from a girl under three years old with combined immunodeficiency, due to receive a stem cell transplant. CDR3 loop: CASSQERLLPIQYF. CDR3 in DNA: TGTGCCAGCAGCCAAGAACGGCTTCTCCCCATTCAGTACTTC.